This TCR beta chain stems from a study of blood T cell repertoires in COVID-19 (dated by TCRdb to 2020 to 2022). Regarding the research as a whole: Collaborator samples came from the United States, Italy and Spain and covered acute and convalescent phases of COVID-19. The prospective study material was composed of cDNA or gDNA derived from T cells, B-cell-depleted T cells, or PBMCs. Subjects who had been exposed to COVID-19, were actively infected with it, or had recovered from it provided the deeply sampled blood TCRbeta repertoires that made up the dataset. A freely available public database, intended as a resource for researchers studying the immune response to SARS-CoV-2, is where the repertoires were released. Samples came from the ongoing ImmuneRACE study (first 160 participants) plus 1,254 subjects from 6 global collaborators. The sample metadata nearly always contained a de-identified subject ID, COVID-19 status, age in years and sex. Where HLA class I and class II types were available, the types were taken from metadata supplied by the sample provider, not from assay-based typing.

The immunoSEQ Assay, a bias-controlled multiplex PCR, was used to amplify TCRbeta CDR3 regions from genomic DNA. From the authors' description of their analysis: The number of nucleated cells in each sample was estimated by amplification of reference gene primers within the assay. To quantify the absolute abundance of each unique TCRbeta CDR3 rearrangement, sequence reads were collapsed and filtered. Productive Simpson clonality was computed per sample as the square root of Simpson's diversity index over productive rearrangements. TCRdb's version of the immuneACCESS table is confined to in-frame rearrangements and falls short of the full clone set. An unresolved V gene accounts for under half of the shortfall where checked; the remainder is of unknown origin. The DNA was the basis for D and trimming; V, J and clone size are from that table. The sample profile shows fewer than 250,000 clones; roughly nine tenths of them were found once. About 8.1% of the sample comes from the top ten.

The germline V gene yields KGHSH for CDR1 and LQKENI for CDR2. The CDR3, from cysteine to phenylalanine, totals 16 residues. The retained sequence is limited to the CDR3, 48 bases, with the frame set at the first base. What the work shows at the level of the full study, not this receptor alone: How much clinical and demographic metadata was included differed by source and by participant, and the metadata was provided uncurated.

Enrolling through a virtual design, the prospective study's participants ranged in age from roughly 18 to 90 years and lived across about two dozen United States geographic areas. In the prospective study, participants were assigned to cohorts based on the clinical history participants reported in a screening survey and a study questionnaire. Recovered participants in ImmuneRACE Cohort 3 were defined as having two consecutive negative NP/OP PCR tests, clearance from a healthcare professional, or resolution of symptoms. Mobile phlebotomists in the prospective study collected whole blood, serum and a nasopharyngeal or oropharyngeal swab from every participant. Prospective study participants could optionally give additional blood draws and questionnaires over an approximately 2-month period. Before DNA extraction, blood samples from the prospective study were shipped at room temperature or frozen.

Points on this clone: What this receptor recognizes is not known. A read error may account for a junction end that differs from germline.

The receptor's source is a woman aged 18-29 years who had recovered from COVID-19. Source material: PBMCs or T cells enriched from blood (not recorded which). The sequence joins TRBV18 to TRBJ1-1, with 10 bases matching TRBD1. The CDR3 has the sequence CASSPETGQGNSEAFF. The DNA sequence is given as TGTGCCAGCTCACCAGAAACGGGACAGGGGAACTCTGAAGCTTTCTTT.